Sequencing of this TCR beta chain was carried out in a study of metastatic and nonmetastatic thyroid tumors. On the study more broadly: Repertoire comparisons spanned blood and tumor or nodule tissue from malignant and benign thyroid patients.

Trimming stripped 1 base from V and 2 bases from J, with 14 bases between. Germline V gene data show CDR1 as DFQATT and CDR2 as SNEGSKA (reference sequence). The CDR3 runs to 15 residues. None of the patients had undergone any treatment ahead of thyroid surgery. MiXCR reprocessed the PCR reads for TCRdb. Seen here are tens of thousands of clones, 30% to 40% observed once, and the top ten hold about 20%. This chain links TRBV20-1 with TRBJ2-5, with D possibly being TRBD2 (6 bases). The specimen was blood. This sequence was found in a male donor with papillary thyroid cancer or a benign thyroid nodule (not recorded which). Some clones in this sample may be carry-over from other donors' samples. The DNA of the CDR3 is TGCAGTGCTAGAGCCTTAGCGGTAGATCAAGAGACCCAGTACTTC. Its translation: CSARALAVDQETQYF.